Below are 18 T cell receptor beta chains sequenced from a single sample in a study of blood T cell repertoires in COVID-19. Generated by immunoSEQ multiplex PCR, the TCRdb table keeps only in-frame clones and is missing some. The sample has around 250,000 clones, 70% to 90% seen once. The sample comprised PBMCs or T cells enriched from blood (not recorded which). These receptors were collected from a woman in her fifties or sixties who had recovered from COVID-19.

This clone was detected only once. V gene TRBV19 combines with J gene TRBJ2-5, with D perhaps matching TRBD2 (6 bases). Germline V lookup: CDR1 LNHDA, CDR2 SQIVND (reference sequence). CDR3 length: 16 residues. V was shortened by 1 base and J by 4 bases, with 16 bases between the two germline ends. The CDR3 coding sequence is TGTGCCAGTAGTATAGGGCTGGGAGGACGCCCAGAGACCCAGTACTTC. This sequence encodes CASSIGLGGRPETQYF.

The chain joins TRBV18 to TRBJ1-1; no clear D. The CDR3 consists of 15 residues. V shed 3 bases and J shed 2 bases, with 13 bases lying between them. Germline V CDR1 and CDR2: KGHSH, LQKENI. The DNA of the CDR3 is TGTGCCAGCTCACCGTCTCACATTCCCAACACTGAAGCTTTCTTT. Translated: CASSPSHIPNTEAFF.

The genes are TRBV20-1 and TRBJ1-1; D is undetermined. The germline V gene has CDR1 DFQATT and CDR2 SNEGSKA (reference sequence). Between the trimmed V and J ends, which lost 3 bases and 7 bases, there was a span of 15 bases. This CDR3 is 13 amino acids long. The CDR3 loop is CSASSGEYSEAFF. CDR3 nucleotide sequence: TGCAGTGCTAGTAGTGGAGAATATAGTGAAGCTTTCTTT.

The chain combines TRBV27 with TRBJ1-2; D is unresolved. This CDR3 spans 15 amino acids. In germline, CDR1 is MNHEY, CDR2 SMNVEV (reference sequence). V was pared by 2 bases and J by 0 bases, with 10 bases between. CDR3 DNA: TGTGCCAGCAGTTTAGCCCACGGTGCTAACTATGGCTACACCTTC. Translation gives CASSLAHGANYGYTF.

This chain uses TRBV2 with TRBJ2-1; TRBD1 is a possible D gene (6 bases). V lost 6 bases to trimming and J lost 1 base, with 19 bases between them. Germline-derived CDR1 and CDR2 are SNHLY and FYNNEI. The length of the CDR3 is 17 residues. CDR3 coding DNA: TGTGCCAGCAGCCCAGCCCTCGGCAGGGGTTCCTACAATGAGCAGTTCTTC. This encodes CASSPALGRGSYNEQFF.

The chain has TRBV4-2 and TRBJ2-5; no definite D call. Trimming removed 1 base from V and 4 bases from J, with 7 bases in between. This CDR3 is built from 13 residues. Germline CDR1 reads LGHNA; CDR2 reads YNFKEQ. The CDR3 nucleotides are TGTGCCAGCAGCCAAGGCCCGAGAGAGACCCAGTACTTC. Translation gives CASSQGPRETQYF.

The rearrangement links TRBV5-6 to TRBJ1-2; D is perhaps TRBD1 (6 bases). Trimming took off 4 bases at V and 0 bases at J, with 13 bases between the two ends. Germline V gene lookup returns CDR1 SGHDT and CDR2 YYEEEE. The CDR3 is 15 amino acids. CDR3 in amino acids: CASSVDRWANYGYTF. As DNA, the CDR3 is TGTGCCAGCAGCGTAGACAGGTGGGCTAACTATGGCTACACCTTC.

The CDR3 DNA follows: TGCGCCAGCAGCTACGGCAGTGGGGCCACTGAAGCTTTCTTT. Translation gives CASSYGSGATEAFF. The V gene is TRBV5-1, the J gene TRBJ1-1, with D maybe TRBD1 (5 bases). Germline CDR1 is SGHRS and CDR2 is YFSETQ. This CDR3 contains 14 residues. The ends were cut back, 3 bases at V and 4 bases at J, with 13 bases in the middle.

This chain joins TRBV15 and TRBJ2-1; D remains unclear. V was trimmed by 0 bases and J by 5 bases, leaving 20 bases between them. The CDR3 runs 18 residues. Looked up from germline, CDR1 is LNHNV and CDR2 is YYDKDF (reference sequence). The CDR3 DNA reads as TGTGCCACCAGCAGAGATCGCGCCTTTCGGCGACAAAACAATGAGCAGTTCTTC. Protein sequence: CATSRDRAFRRQNNEQFF.

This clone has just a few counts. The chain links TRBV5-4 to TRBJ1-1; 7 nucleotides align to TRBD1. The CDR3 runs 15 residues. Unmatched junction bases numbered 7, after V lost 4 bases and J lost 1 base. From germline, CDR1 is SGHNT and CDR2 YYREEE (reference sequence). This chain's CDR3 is CASSPGGTENTEAFF. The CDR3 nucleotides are TGTGCCAGCAGCCCTGGTGGGACAGAGAACACTGAAGCTTTCTTT.

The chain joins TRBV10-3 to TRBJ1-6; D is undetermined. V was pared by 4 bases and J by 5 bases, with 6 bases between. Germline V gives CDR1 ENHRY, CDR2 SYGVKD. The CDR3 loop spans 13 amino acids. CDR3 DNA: TGTGCCATCAGTGGCACAGATAATTCACCCCTCCACTTT. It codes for CAISGTDNSPLHF.

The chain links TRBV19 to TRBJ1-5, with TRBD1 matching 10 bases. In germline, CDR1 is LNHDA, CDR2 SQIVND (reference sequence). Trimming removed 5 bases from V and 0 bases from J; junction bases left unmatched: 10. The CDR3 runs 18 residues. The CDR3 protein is CASSHDRDRGHSNQPQHF. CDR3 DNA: TGTGCCAGTAGTCACGACCGGGACAGGGGTCATAGCAATCAGCCCCAGCATTTT.

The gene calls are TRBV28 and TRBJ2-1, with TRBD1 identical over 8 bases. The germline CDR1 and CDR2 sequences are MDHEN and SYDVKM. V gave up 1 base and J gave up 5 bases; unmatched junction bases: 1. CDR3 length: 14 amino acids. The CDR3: CASSLLTGDNEQFF. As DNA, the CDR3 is TGTGCCAGCAGTTTATTGACAGGGGACAATGAGCAGTTCTTC.

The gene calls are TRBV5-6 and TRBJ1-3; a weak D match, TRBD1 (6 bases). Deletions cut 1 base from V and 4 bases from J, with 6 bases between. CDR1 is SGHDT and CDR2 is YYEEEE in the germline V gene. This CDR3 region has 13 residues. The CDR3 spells CASSLRGGNTIYF. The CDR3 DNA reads TGTGCCAGCAGCTTGAGGGGGGGAAACACCATATATTTT. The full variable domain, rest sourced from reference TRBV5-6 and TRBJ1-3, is DAGVTQSPTHLIKTRGQQVTLRCSPKSGHDTVSWYQQALGQGPQFIFQYYEEEERQRGNFPDRFSGHQFPNYSSELNVNALLLGDSALYLCASSLRGGNTIYFGEGSWLTVV.

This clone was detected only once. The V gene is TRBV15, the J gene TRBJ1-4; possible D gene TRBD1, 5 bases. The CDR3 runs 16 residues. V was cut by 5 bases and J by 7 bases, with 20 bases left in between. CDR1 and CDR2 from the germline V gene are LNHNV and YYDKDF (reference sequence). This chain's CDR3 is CATSLTGGIGSEKLFF. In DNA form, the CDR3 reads TGTGCCACCAGCCTCACCGGGGGGATTGGGAGTGAAAAACTGTTTTTT.

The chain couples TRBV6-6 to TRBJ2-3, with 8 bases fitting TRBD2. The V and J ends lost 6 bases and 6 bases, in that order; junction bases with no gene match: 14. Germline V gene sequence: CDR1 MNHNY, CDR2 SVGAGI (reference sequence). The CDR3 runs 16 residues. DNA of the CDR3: TGTGCCAGCAGACCGACCGGGACTAGGGTGACGGATACGCAGTATTTT. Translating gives CASRPTGTRVTDTQYF.

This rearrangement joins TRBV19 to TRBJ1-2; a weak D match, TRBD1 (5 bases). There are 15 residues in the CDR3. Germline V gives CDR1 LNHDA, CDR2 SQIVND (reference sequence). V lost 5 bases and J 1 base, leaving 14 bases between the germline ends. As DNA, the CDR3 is TGTGCCAGTAGTCGATCGGGACTATTTAACTATGGCTACACCTTC. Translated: CASSRSGLFNYGYTF.

The CDR3 coding sequence is TGTGCCAGCAGTCACCGACCAAGAGACAGGGTCTATGGAAACACCATATATTTT. It encodes CASSHRPRDRVYGNTIYF. The chain carries TRBV6-2 or TRBV6-3 and TRBJ1-3; 7 nucleotides align to TRBD1. Germline V lookup: CDR1 MNHEY, CDR2 SVGEGT. Trimming at V came to 5 bases and at J to 3 bases, leaving 16 bases not matched to a gene. The CDR3 covers 18 residues.